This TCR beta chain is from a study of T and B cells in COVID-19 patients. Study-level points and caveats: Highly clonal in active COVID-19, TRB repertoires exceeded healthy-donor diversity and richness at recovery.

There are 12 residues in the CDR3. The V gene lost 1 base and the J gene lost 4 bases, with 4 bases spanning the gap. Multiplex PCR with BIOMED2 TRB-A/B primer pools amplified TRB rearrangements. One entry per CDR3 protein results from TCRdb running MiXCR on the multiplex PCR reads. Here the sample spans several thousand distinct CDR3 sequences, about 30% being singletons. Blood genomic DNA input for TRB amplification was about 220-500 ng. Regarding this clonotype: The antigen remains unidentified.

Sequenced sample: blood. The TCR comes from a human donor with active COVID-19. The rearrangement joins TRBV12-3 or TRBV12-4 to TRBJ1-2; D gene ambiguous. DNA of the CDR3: TGTGCCAGCAGTTTAGGTCCCTATGGCTACACCTTC. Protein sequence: CASSLGPYGYTF.